This T cell receptor (beta chain) was identified during a study of T cells in Graves' hyperthyroidism and ophthalmopathy. The TCR beta CDR3 regions underwent amplification using RNA transcripts as the source. Carried out on the TCR CDR3, a first-round RT-PCR used the HTBI primer set. From the multiplex PCR reads, TCRdb called clonotypes with MiXCR, one entry per CDR3 protein. The repertoire has some 500,000 distinct CDR3 sequences, around 15% of them found once; the top ten carry around a sixth. The CDR3 runs 14 residues. Trimming shortened V by 4 bases and J by 0 bases, and 10 bases separated the two germline ends.

The sequencing sample was made of blood. This clonotype originated in a woman aged 18-35 years with Graves' hyperthyroidism. The V gene is TRBV12-3 or TRBV12-4, the J gene TRBJ2-7; D assignment may be TRBD1 or TRBD2 (6 bases each). The CDR3 sequence: CASSSRDTSYEQYF. As DNA, the CDR3 is TGTGCCAGCAGTTCGCGGGACACCTCCTACGAGCAGTACTTC.